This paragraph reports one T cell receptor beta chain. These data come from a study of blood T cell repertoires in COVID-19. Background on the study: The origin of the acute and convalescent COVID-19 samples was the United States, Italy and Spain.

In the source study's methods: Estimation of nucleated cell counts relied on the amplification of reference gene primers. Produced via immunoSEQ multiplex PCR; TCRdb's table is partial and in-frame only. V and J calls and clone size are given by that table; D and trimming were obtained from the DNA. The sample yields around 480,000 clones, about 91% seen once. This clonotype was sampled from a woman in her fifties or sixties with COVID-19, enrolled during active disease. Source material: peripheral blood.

The chain's CDR3 is CASSPRGGTEAFF. The CDR3 bases are TGTGCCAGCTCACCACGGGGGGGAACTGAAGCTTTCTTT. The chain uses TRBV18 and TRBJ1-1; tentative D call: TRBD1 (5 bases). Trimming shortened V by 1 base and J by 5 bases, and 8 bases separated the two germline ends. This CDR3 region has 13 residues. Looked up from germline, CDR1 is KGHSH and CDR2 is LQKENI. The full variable domain, completed using reference TRBV18 and TRBJ1-1, is NAGVMQNPRHLVRRRGQEARLRCSPMKGHSHVYWYRQLPEEGLKFMVYLQKENIIDESGMPKERFSAEFPKEGPSILRIQQVVRGDSAAYFCASSPRGGTEAFFGQGTRLTVV.